The present T cell receptor beta chain was sequenced within a study of T cells in Graves' hyperthyroidism and ophthalmopathy. PBMCs were obtained from 10 ml fresh peripheral blood. This clonotype has just one count. Looked up from germline, CDR1 is SGHRS and CDR2 is YFSETQ. The CDR3 contains 17 residues. Trimming took 0 bases from V and 9 from J, leaving 21 bases between them. Amplification yielded TCR beta CDR3 regions, with RNA transcripts as the source. The HTBI primer set served for first-round RT-PCR of the TCR CDR3. From the multiplex PCR reads, TCRdb called clonotypes with MiXCR, one entry per CDR3 protein. Seen here are around 99,000 distinct CDR3 sequences, about 17% observed once, and the top ten hold around 42%.

The sample comprised blood. The sequence was collected from a woman in her forties or fifties with Graves' hyperthyroidism. V is TRBV5-1 and J is TRBJ2-2; tentatively, D is TRBD1 or TRBD2 (5 bases each). CDR3 sequence: CASSLVRRARETWELFF. For the CDR3, the DNA is TGCGCCAGCAGCTTGGTCCGTCGAGCCAGGGAGACTTGGGAGCTGTTTTTT.